Each of the 29 T cell receptor beta chains below was sequenced from the same sample in a study of cytomegalovirus exposure and HLA in healthy donors. PCR employed 60 Vbeta and 13 Jbeta primers. Produced via immunoSEQ multiplex PCR; TCRdb's table is partial and in-frame only. The sample shows about 110,000 clones, around 84% of them seen only once. What was sequenced was PBMCs. These receptors all stem from a woman in her twenties or thirties in good health and CMV-seronegative.

As regards this clone: The same CDR3 can be traced to other DNA sequences in this sample. V gene TRBV6-4 combines with J gene TRBJ2-3, with 10 nucleotides matching TRBD2. Germline CDR1 is MRHNA and CDR2 is SNTAGT. The length of the CDR3 is 15 residues. V lost 0 bases, J lost 4 bases, and 1 base stayed unmatched. CDR3 sequence: CASSDSAGGPDTQYF. The CDR3 coding sequence is TGTGCCAGCAGTGACTCAGCGGGAGGGCCAGATACGCAGTATTTT.

The V call is TRBV30, the J call TRBJ1-1; D ambiguous. V lost 0 bases and J 2 bases, leaving 10 bases between the germline ends. Germline V gives CDR1 GTSNPN, CDR2 SVGIG (reference sequence). This CDR3 region has 14 residues. The CDR3 is CAWSVIFSNTEAFF. The CDR3 nucleotides read TGTGCCTGGAGTGTCATTTTTAGTAACACTGAAGCTTTCTTT.

This clone was detected a few times. This rearrangement joins TRBV7-9 to TRBJ1-1; TRBD1 might be the D (5 bases). This CDR3 contains 14 residues. Germline-derived CDR1 and CDR2 are SEHNR and FQNEAQ (reference sequence). Trimming removed 4 bases from V and 1 base from J, with 10 bases in between. CDR3 sequence: CASSSSGGNTEAFF. CDR3 sequence (DNA): TGTGCCAGCAGCTCTTCCGGGGGGAACACTGAAGCTTTCTTT.

This clone was counted between two and nine times. V usage is TRBV28 and J usage is TRBJ1-2; unclear D gene. The CDR3 runs 11 residues. Looked up from germline, CDR1 is MDHEN and CDR2 is SYDVKM. V was clipped by 6 bases and J by 7 bases, with 9 bases between them. Written as DNA, the CDR3 is TGTGCCAGCAGCGAAGCCACTGGCTACACCTTC. This sequence encodes CASSEATGYTF.

This clone appeared once. The V call is TRBV2, the J call TRBJ2-5; 7 nucleotides line up with TRBD1. J was trimmed by 2 bases and V by 8 bases; bases with no gene match: 2. CDR3 size: 12 residues. The germline CDR1 and CDR2 sequences are SNHLY and FYNNEI. Written as DNA, the CDR3 is TGTGCCAGCTGGGACAGTCAAGAGACCCAGTACTTC. It is translated as CASWDSQETQYF.

The chain employs TRBV4-3 and TRBJ1-6; 8 positions agree with TRBD1. V gave up 8 bases and J gave up 7 bases; unmatched junction bases: 10. CDR3 length: 15 amino acids. Looked up from germline, CDR1 is LGHNA and CDR2 is YSLEER. CDR3: CASRVVRTGNSPLHF. CDR3 DNA sequence: TGCGCCAGCCGCGTCGTGCGGACAGGGAATTCACCCCTCCACTTT.

This chain links TRBV28 with TRBJ2-5; 8 bases match TRBD2. The J segment lost 3 bases and the V segment lost 3 bases, leaving 0 bases of the junction unmatched. The germline V gene has CDR1 MDHEN and CDR2 SYDVKM. The CDR3 has 13 amino acids. The CDR3 loop reads CASSFGREETQYF. CDR3 nucleotides: TGTGCCAGCAGTTTCGGGAGGGAAGAGACCCAGTACTTC.

The rearrangement links TRBV28 to TRBJ2-1, with 7 bases matching TRBD1. The CDR3 contains 15 residues. Germline trimming cut 6 bases from V and 3 bases from J; bases unmatched to any gene: 8. From germline, CDR1 is MDHEN and CDR2 SYDVKM. As DNA, the CDR3 is TGTGCCAGCAGCCTACGCCGGGACAGCTACAATGAGCAGTTCTTC. It translates to CASSLRRDSYNEQFF.

The chain links TRBV5-4 to TRBJ1-1; 12 bases are a match to TRBD1. The germline V gene has CDR1 SGHNT and CDR2 YYREEE (reference sequence). J gave up 5 bases and V 6 bases, and 14 bases lay outside the gene matches. The CDR3 length is 17 residues. The CDR3: CASTLTGTGGWWTEAFF. CDR3 DNA: TGTGCCAGCACCCTGACCGGGACAGGGGGCTGGTGGACTGAAGCTTTCTTT.

The chain recombines TRBV11-3 with TRBJ2-1; TRBD2 aligns across 12 bases. Germline V gives CDR1 SGHNT, CDR2 YENEEA. The CDR3 length is 14 residues. V shed 3 bases and J 10 bases; nucleotides not matched to a gene: 4. This CDR3 is CASSLTSGRGEQFF. The CDR3 DNA reads TGTGCCAGCAGCTTGACTAGCGGGAGAGGGGAGCAGTTCTTC.

This clone was seen more than once but under ten times. The chain's CDR3 is CASSPQRRGTDEQYF. CDR3 DNA: TGTGCCAGTAGTCCTCAGAGGCGCGGGACCGACGAGCAGTACTTC. This chain joins TRBV19 and TRBJ2-7, with a possible D match to TRBD2 (6 bases). The CDR3 loop spans 15 amino acids. V was trimmed by 5 bases and J by 5 bases, leaving 19 bases between them. CDR1 is LNHDA, CDR2 SQIVND, per germline (reference sequence).

The chain uses TRBV19 and TRBJ1-1; possible D gene TRBD1, 5 bases. The germline V and J ends were trimmed by 3 bases and 8 bases, with 10 bases remaining between them. The germline V gene has CDR1 LNHDA and CDR2 SQIVND (reference sequence). The CDR3 runs to 12 residues. The DNA for the CDR3 is TGTGCCAGTAGTATTGGAGGGGTAGAAGCTTTCTTT. It specifies CASSIGGVEAFF.

The V gene is TRBV30, the J gene TRBJ1-1; D perhaps matches TRBD1 (6 bases). This CDR3 comprises 11 residues. V lost 5 bases and J 4 bases, leaving 8 bases between the germline ends. The V gene's germline CDR1 is GTSNPN and CDR2 SVGIG (reference sequence). CDR3 nucleotide sequence: TGTGCCTGGGCAGGGGCCACTGAAGCTTTCTTT. It is translated as CAWAGATEAFF.

A few counts support this clone. The rearrangement uses TRBV28 and TRBJ1-2; 7 positions agree with TRBD1. Looked up from germline, CDR1 is MDHEN and CDR2 is SYDVKM. V shed 10 bases, J shed 2 bases, and the junction held 7 bases outside the gene matches. The CDR3 runs to 13 residues. CDR3 loop: CAIPGQSNYGYTF. The CDR3 DNA follows: TGTGCCATTCCGGGACAGTCGAACTATGGCTACACCTTC.

This clone has only a few counts. The chain recombines TRBV30 with TRBJ2-5, with 7 bases fitting TRBD1. With 2 bases clipped from V and 9 bases from J, the junction kept 6 bases outside the gene matches. The CDR3 is 12 amino acids. Per germline, CDR1 GTSNPN and CDR2 SVGIG (reference sequence). DNA for the CDR3: TGTGCCTGGAGTACAGGGGTAGGGGCCCAGTACTTC. It codes for CAWSTGVGAQYF.

The chain recombines TRBV28 with TRBJ1-4; D remains unclear. The CDR3 covers 13 residues. The germline V gene encodes CDR1 MDHEN and CDR2 SYDVKM. V was pared by 7 bases and J by 7 bases, with 13 bases between. The CDR3, as DNA: TGTGCCAGCAAACCCCCGGTCGTTGAAAAACTGTTTTTT. It yields the protein CASKPPVVEKLFF.

This sequence joins TRBV6-5 and TRBJ2-1; 8 positions agree with TRBD1. The CDR3 runs to 13 residues. The V segment lost 5 bases and the J segment 8 bases; nucleotides outside the gene matches: 5. Germline loops: CDR1 MNHEY, CDR2 SVGAGI. The CDR3 spells CASSIRQGHEQFF. The CDR3 DNA is TGTGCCAGCAGTATCCGACAGGGGCATGAGCAGTTCTTC.

The genes are TRBV19 and TRBJ2-5, with a possible D match to TRBD2 (6 bases). Germline values: CDR1 LNHDA, CDR2 SQIVND (reference sequence). V lost 10 bases, J lost 5 bases, and 20 bases lay in between. This CDR3 spans 14 amino acids. The DNA for the CDR3 is TGTGCCACCGCGCTGCGGGACCCACGGGAGACCCAGTACTTC. Amino acids: CATALRDPRETQYF.

The rearrangement links TRBV28 to TRBJ1-6; D is possibly TRBD1 (5 bases). Per germline, CDR1 MDHEN and CDR2 SYDVKM. This CDR3 comprises 16 residues. V dropped 3 bases and J dropped 2 bases, with 11 bases sitting between them. In DNA, the CDR3 is TGTGCCAGCAGTTTGGAGGGGCCGGCCTATAATTCACCCCTCCACTTT. This codes for CASSLEGPAYNSPLHF.

The chain combines TRBV7-3 with TRBJ2-2, with D perhaps TRBD1 (6 bases). The CDR3 consists of 14 residues. V dropped 5 bases and J dropped 3 bases, with 10 bases sitting between them. Germline V gene sequence: CDR1 SGHTA, CDR2 FQGTGA. Here the CDR3 reads CASSPTGYTGELFF. Written as DNA, the CDR3 is TGTGCCAGCAGCCCTACAGGGTACACCGGGGAGCTGTTTTTT.

The count of this clone is one. The chain couples TRBV6-5 to TRBJ2-2; TRBD1 matches 8 bases. The length of the CDR3 is 13 residues. Trimming at V came to 5 bases and at J to 4 bases, leaving 0 bases not matched to a gene. CDR1 MNHEY and CDR2 SVGAGI come from the germline V gene. This CDR3 reads CASSTGGTGELFF. The CDR3 DNA follows: TGTGCCAGCAGTACAGGGGGCACCGGGGAGCTGTTTTTT.

J is TRBJ2-1 and V is TRBV10-3; 7 nucleotides agree with TRBD1. The germline CDR1 and CDR2 sequences are ENHRY and SYGVKD. CDR3 length: 16 amino acids. Trimming cost V 3 bases and J 6 bases; bases outside gene matches: 11. The CDR3 nucleotides are TGTGCCATCAGTGAATCCCTCCGGGACAGTGTCAATGAGCAGTTCTTC. Translation: CAISESLRDSVNEQFF.

This sequence joins TRBV10-3 and TRBJ2-1, with D tentatively TRBD1 (6 bases). Germline loops: CDR1 ENHRY, CDR2 SYGVKD. V was cut by 0 bases and J by 1 base, with 10 bases left in between. The CDR3 is 16 amino acids. For the CDR3, the DNA is TGTGCCATCAGTGAGTCTGGGACAAGTTCCTACAATGAGCAGTTCTTC. Translating gives CAISESGTSSYNEQFF.

This chain links TRBV6-4 with TRBJ2-6; possibly TRBD1 for D (6 bases). This CDR3 has 14 amino acids. Per germline, CDR1 MRHNA and CDR2 SNTAGT. Trimming took off 6 bases at V and 3 bases at J, with 9 bases between the two ends. CDR3 in amino acids: CASSPTGGANVLTF. CDR3 DNA sequence: TGTGCCAGCAGCCCGACAGGTGGGGCCAACGTCCTGACTTTC.

The V call is TRBV18, the J call TRBJ1-2; D is unresolved. Germline V gene lookup returns CDR1 KGHSH and CDR2 LQKENI. The CDR3 extends over 13 amino acids. Trimming removed 3 bases at V and 4 bases at J, with 9 bases between. This chain's CDR3 is CASSPGKGYGYTF. CDR3 sequence (DNA): TGTGCCAGCTCACCCGGGAAGGGCTATGGCTACACCTTC.

The chain couples TRBV7-8 to TRBJ2-5, with TRBD2 matching 7 bases. J gave up 5 bases and V 7 bases, and 10 bases lay outside the gene matches. CDR3 length: 14 amino acids. CDR1 SGHVS and CDR2 FQNEAQ come from the germline V gene. The chain's CDR3 is CASIGTTTWETQYF. For the CDR3, the DNA is TGTGCCAGCATCGGGACTACTACTTGGGAGACCCAGTACTTC.

CDR3 amino acids: CAISDLTSGNEQFF. CDR3 DNA: TGTGCCATCAGTGACTTGACTAGCGGCAATGAGCAGTTCTTC. The rearrangement joins TRBV10-3 to TRBJ2-1, with 9 bases identical to TRBD2. In germline, CDR1 is ENHRY, CDR2 SYGVKD. With 3 bases clipped from V and 6 bases from J, the junction kept 3 bases outside the gene matches. The CDR3 length is 14 residues.

This clone has only one observation. J is TRBJ2-3 and V is TRBV4-2, with 9 bases identical to TRBD2. The CDR3 has 17 residues. Trimming at V came to 4 bases and at J to 2 bases, leaving 10 bases not matched to a gene. Per the germline V gene, CDR1 is LGHNA and CDR2 is YNFKEQ. CDR3 sequence (DNA): TGTGCCAGCAGCCGTCTGCGCGAGCGGGAGGTCACAGATACGCAGTATTTT. It encodes CASSRLREREVTDTQYF.

The chain employs TRBV18 and TRBJ2-7, with TRBD2 as a possible D gene (5 bases). Trimming shortened V by 5 bases and J by 2 bases, and 10 bases separated the two germline ends. The CDR3 is made up of 13 amino acids. Per the germline V gene, CDR1 is KGHSH and CDR2 is LQKENI. For the CDR3, the DNA is TGTGCCAGCTCAGAACTAGAGACCTACGAGCAGTACTTC. Translation: CASSELETYEQYF.